Given below is one TCR beta chain in context. This specimen includes other DNA sequences encoding the same CDR3. The sample belongs to a study of Ad26.COV2.S vaccination and SARS-CoV-2 variants. Study background: Participant was drawn from the COV1001 Ad26.COV2.S trial arm. Once or twice, 56 days apart, Ad26.COV2.S was delivered intramuscularly.

The CDR3 consists of 12 residues. The germline V gene has CDR1 GTSNPN and CDR2 SVGIG (reference sequence). Trimming shortened V by 1 base and J by 4 bases, and 8 bases separated the two germline ends. Treatment of the sample: over 15 received Ad26.COV2.S at low or high dose, single or two shots; roughly five received placebo; per-sample allocation not given. Day 63 after the first vaccine or placebo injection was the time point for sampling. The individual, an adult aged 18-55 years, was a donor in Boston. Generated by immunoSEQ multiplex PCR, the TCRdb table keeps only in-frame clones and is missing some. In the table there are approximately 480,000 clones, roughly 85% of which are singletons.

The receptor comes from a person between 18 and 60 years old who received the Ad26.COV2.S COVID-19 vaccine or a placebo. This chain connects TRBV30 to TRBJ2-7; D might be TRBD1 or TRBD2, each matching 5 bases. The source was peripheral blood, collected in a trial of Ad26.COV2.S vaccine versus placebo. CDR3 DNA: TGTGCCTGGAGTGGGGGACCTTACGAGCAGTACTTC. Residues: CAWSGGPYEQYF.